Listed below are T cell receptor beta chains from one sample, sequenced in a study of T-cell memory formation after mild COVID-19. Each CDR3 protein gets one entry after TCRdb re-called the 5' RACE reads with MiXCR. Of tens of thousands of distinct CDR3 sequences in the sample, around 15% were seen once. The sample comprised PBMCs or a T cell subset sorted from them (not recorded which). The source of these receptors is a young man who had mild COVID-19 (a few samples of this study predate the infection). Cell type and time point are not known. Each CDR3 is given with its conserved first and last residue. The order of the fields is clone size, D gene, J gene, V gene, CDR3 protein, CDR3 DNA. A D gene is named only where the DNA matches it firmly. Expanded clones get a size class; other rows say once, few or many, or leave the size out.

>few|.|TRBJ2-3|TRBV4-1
CASSQVMDADTQYF
TGCGCCAGCAGCCAAGTCATGGACGCAGATACGCAGTATTTT
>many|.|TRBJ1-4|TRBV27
CASRQGNNEKLFF
TGTGCCAGCAGACAGGGCAATAATGAAAAACTGTTTTTT
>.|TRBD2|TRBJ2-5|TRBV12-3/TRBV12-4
CASSPGLAFQETQYF
TGTGCCAGCAGTCCGGGACTAGCTTTCCAAGAGACCCAGTACTTC
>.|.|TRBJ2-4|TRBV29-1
CSVEIRTENIQYF
TGCAGCGTTGAAATTAGGACAGAAAACATTCAGTACTTC
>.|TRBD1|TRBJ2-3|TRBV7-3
CASQIMVGQGTDTQYF
TGTGCCAGCCAAATAATGGTGGGACAGGGGACAGATACGCAGTATTTT
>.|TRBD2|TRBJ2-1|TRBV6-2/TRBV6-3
CASSLAGVHNEQFF
TGTGCCAGCAGTCTAGCGGGGGTCCACAATGAGCAGTTCTTC
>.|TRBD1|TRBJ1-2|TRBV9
CASSPLTGNNYGYTF
TGTGCCAGCAGCCCCCTGACAGGGAACAACTATGGCTACACCTTC
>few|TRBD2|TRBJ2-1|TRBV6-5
CASSVSGGPVNEQFF
TGTGCCAGCAGTGTTAGCGGGGGGCCGGTCAATGAGCAGTTCTTC
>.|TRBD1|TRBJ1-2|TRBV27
CASSNTGGWGGYTF
TGTGCCAGCAGTAATACAGGGGGCTGGGGTGGCTACACCTTC
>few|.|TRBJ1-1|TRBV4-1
CASSQDPGGDTEAFF
TGCGCCAGCAGCCAAGATCCTGGGGGGGACACTGAAGCTTTCTTT
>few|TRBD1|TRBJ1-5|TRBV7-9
CAISGGSNQPQHF
TGTGCCATCTCAGGGGGCTCAAATCAGCCCCAGCATTTT
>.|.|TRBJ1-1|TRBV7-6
CASSPGRGTEAFF
TGTGCCAGCAGCCCCGGAAGGGGCACTGAAGCTTTCTTT
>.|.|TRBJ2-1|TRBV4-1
CASSPSWSSYNEQFF
TGCGCCAGCAGCCCCAGTTGGAGCTCCTACAATGAGCAGTTCTTC
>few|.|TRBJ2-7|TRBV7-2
CASSLVPGFGNEQYF
TGTGCCAGCAGCTTAGTGCCCGGCTTTGGGAACGAGCAGTACTTC
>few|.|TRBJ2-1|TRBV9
CASSPYTVRNEQFF
TGTGCCAGCAGCCCCTATACGGTCCGCAATGAGCAGTTCTTC
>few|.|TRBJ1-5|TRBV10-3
CAISESNSGPSNQPQHF
TGTGCCATCAGTGAGTCGAATTCGGGGCCCAGCAATCAGCCCCAGCATTTT
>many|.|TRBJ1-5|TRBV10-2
CASSETGINQPQHF
TGCGCCAGCAGTGAGACAGGCATCAATCAGCCCCAGCATTTT
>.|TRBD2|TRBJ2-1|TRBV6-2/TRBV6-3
CASTGSGFSGRDNEQFF
TGTGCCAGCACCGGAAGCGGATTTAGCGGGCGTGACAATGAGCAGTTCTTC
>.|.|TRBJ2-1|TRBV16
CASSQDGGRGYNEQFF
TGTGCCAGCAGCCAAGACGGTGGTCGGGGGTACAATGAGCAGTTCTTC
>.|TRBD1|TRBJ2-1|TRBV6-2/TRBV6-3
CASSYSQGASEQFF
TGTGCCAGCAGTTACTCGCAGGGGGCGAGTGAGCAGTTCTTC
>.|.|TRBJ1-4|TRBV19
CASMSGLYEKLFF
TGTGCCAGTATGTCCGGTCTTTACGAAAAACTGTTTTTT
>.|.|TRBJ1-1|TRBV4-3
CASSRYRGNTEAFF
TGCGCCAGCAGCCGCTACCGGGGGAACACTGAAGCTTTCTTT
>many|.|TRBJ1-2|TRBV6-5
CASSYSLAGSLYGYTF
TGTGCCAGCAGTTACTCTTTGGCAGGGAGTTTGTATGGCTACACCTTC
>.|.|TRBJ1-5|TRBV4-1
CASSQAKDSNQPQHF
TGCGCCAGCAGCCAAGCCAAAGATAGCAATCAGCCCCAGCATTTT
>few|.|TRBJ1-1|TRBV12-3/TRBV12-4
CASSHTLGATEAFF
TGTGCCAGCAGTCACACCTTGGGGGCCACTGAAGCTTTCTTT
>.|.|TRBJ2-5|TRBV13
CASSAPGILGETQYF
TGTGCCAGCAGCGCACCGGGCATCCTAGGGGAGACCCAGTACTTC
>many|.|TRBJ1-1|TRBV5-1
CASSLRGFMNTEAFF
TGCGCCAGCAGCTTGCGCGGCTTTATGAACACTGAAGCTTTCTTT
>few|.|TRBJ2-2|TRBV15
CATTGRPNTGELFF
TGTGCCACGACCGGGCGACCAAACACCGGGGAGCTGTTTTTT
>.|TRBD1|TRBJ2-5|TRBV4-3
CASSPTQGAETQYF
TGCGCCAGCAGCCCGACGCAGGGGGCAGAGACCCAGTACTTC
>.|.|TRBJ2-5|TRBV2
CASSERWGTQETQYF
TGTGCCAGCAGTGAAAGGTGGGGCACTCAAGAGACCCAGTACTTC
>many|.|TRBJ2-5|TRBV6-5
CASSYQGRPETQYF
TGTGCCAGCAGTTACCAGGGGCGCCCAGAGACCCAGTACTTC
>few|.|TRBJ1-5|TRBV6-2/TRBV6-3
CASSAWGHQPQHF
TGTGCCAGCAGTGCCTGGGGGCATCAGCCCCAGCATTTT